This TCR beta chain was found in a study of siplizumab effects on memory and regulatory T cells. Data came from immunoSEQ multiplex PCR; TCRdb stores just in-frame clones and leaves some out. Among some 100,000 clones listed, 80% to 95% were seen once. A note on this clone: Its antigen is unknown.

Study conclusions and caveats: The alloresponse seemed to draw substantially on naive T cells, which appeared more diverse than memory cells.

Germline CDR1 is SGHTA and CDR2 is FQGNSA. V lost 6 bases and J lost 0; bases outside the gene matches: 7. The CDR3 is made up of 15 amino acids. This sequence joins TRBV7-2 and TRBJ1-2; 7 bases are shared with TRBD1. This TCR was sampled from a human donor in good health. The sequenced material came from CD4+ T cells sorted from blood. The CDR3 coding sequence is TGTGCCAGCAGATCCAGGGGGGCTACTAACTATGGCTACACCTTC. Protein: CASRSRGATNYGYTF.